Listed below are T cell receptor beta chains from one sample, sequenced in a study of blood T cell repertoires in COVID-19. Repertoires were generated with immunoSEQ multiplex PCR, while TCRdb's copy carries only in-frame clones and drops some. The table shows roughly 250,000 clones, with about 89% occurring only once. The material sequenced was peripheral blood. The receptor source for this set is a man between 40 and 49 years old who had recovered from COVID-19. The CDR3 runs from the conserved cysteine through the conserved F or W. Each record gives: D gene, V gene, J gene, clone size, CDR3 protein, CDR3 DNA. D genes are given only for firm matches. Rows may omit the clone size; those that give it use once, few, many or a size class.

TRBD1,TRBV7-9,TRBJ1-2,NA,CASSDGQAAGGYTF,TGTGCCAGCAGCGATGGACAGGCCGCGGGTGGCTACACCTTC
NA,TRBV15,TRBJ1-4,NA,CATNSGATNEKLFF,TGTGCCACCAACTCAGGTGCAACTAATGAAAAACTGTTTTTT
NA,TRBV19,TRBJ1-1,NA,CASSIRANRADTEAFF,TGTGCCAGTAGTATACGGGCAAACAGGGCGGACACTGAAGCTTTCTTT
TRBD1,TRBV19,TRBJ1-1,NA,CASSRTGGTEAFF,TGTGCCAGTAGTCGGACAGGAGGCACTGAAGCTTTCTTT
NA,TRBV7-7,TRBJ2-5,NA,CASSLALGGQETQYF,TGTGCCAGCAGCTTAGCCCTCGGGGGTCAAGAGACCCAGTACTTC
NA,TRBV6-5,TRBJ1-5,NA,CASSPRGRGNQPQHF,TGTGCCAGCAGCCCCAGGGGTCGGGGCAATCAGCCCCAGCATTTT
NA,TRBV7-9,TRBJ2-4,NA,CASSLRVGGTNIQYF,TGTGCCAGCAGCTTAAGGGTCGGAGGGACGAACATTCAGTACTTC
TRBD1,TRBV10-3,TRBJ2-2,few,CAISELRQGNAGELFF,TGTGCCATCAGTGAGTTAAGACAGGGAAACGCCGGGGAGCTGTTTTTT
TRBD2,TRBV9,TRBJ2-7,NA,CASSVGAVATSGGEQYF,TGTGCCAGCAGCGTAGGGGCAGTCGCGACTAGCGGAGGTGAGCAGTACTTC
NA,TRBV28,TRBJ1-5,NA,CATGGQSNQPQHF,TGTGCCACGGGGGGGCAAAGCAATCAGCCCCAGCATTTT
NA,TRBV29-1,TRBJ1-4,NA,CSVRDGSEKLFF,TGCAGCGTGAGAGATGGGAGCGAAAAACTGTTTTTT
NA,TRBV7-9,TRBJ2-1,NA,CASSPDYEQFF,TGTGCCAGCAGCCCCGACTATGAGCAGTTCTTC
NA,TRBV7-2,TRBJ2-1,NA,CATERPVTNEQFF,TGTGCCACCGAACGTCCCGTGACTAATGAGCAGTTCTTC
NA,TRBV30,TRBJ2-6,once,CAWSAMGAASANVLTF,TGTGCCTGGAGTGCCATGGGAGCAGCCTCGGCCAACGTCCTGACTTTC
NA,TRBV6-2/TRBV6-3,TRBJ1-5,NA,CASSLDARRGQPQHF,TGTGCCAGCAGTCTCGACGCTCGGCGGGGTCAGCCCCAGCATTTT
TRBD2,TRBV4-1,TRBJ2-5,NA,CASSQVAGGQETQYF,TGCGCCAGCAGCCAAGTAGCGGGGGGTCAAGAGACCCAGTACTTC
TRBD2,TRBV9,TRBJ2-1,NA,CASSVTSGTDEQFF,TGTGCCAGCAGCGTGACTAGCGGGACTGATGAGCAGTTCTTC
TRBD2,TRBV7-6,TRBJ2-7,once,CASSRLAGGAEQYF,TGTGCCAGCAGCCGACTAGCGGGGGGCGCCGAGCAGTACTTC
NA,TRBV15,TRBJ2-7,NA,CATSRGRVYEQYF,TGTGCCACCAGCAGAGGCAGGGTCTACGAGCAGTACTTC
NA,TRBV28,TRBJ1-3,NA,CASTRGIPSNTIYF,TGTGCCAGCACTCGAGGCATACCATCAAACACCATATATTTT
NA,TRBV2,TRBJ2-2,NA,CASSESDPGNTGELFF,TGTGCCAGCAGTGAGAGTGATCCGGGTAACACCGGGGAGCTGTTTTTT
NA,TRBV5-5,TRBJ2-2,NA,CASSLIALTGELFF,TGTGCCAGCAGCTTGATAGCCCTCACCGGGGAGCTGTTTTTT
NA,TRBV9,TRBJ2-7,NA,CASSVGDTSFDEQYF,TGTGCCAGCAGCGTAGGGGACACCTCTTTTGACGAGCAGTACTTC
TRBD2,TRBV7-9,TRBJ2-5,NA,CASLGSGGPQETQYF,TGTGCCAGTCTAGGGAGCGGGGGGCCCCAAGAGACCCAGTACTTC
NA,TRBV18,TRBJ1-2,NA,CASSPGANYGYTF,TGTGCCAGCTCACCGGGAGCTAACTATGGCTACACCTTC
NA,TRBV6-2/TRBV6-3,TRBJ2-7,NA,CASSPGGYEQYF,TGTGCCAGCAGCCCCGGGGGTTACGAGCAGTACTTC
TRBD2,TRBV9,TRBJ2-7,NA,CASSGGLGGGAAYEQYF,TGTGCCAGCAGCGGAGGATTAGGCGGGGGGGCCGCTTACGAGCAGTACTTC
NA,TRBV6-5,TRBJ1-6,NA,CASSPKGHRTSPLHF,TGTGCCAGCAGTCCAAAGGGACATAGGACTTCACCCCTCCACTTT
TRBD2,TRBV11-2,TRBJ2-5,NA,CASSLDPGTSGRAEWETQYF,TGTGCCAGCAGCTTAGACCCAGGGACTAGCGGGAGGGCCGAATGGGAGACCCAGTACTTC
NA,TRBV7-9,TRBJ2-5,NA,CASSRVAGAQQMKTQYF,TGTGCCAGCAGCCGCGTGGCAGGGGCCCAGCAAATGAAGACCCAGTACTTC
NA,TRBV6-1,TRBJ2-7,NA,CASSEEGGGPYEQYF,TGTGCCAGCAGTGAAGAGGGGGGGGGACCCTACGAGCAGTACTTC
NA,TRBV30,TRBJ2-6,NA,CAWSAALSSGANVLTF,TGTGCCTGGAGCGCCGCGCTCTCCTCTGGGGCCAACGTCCTGACTTTC
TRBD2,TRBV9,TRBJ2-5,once,CASSEGLARIQETQYF,TGTGCCAGCAGCGAGGGACTAGCGAGAATCCAAGAGACCCAGTACTTC
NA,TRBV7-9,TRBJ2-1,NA,CASSLGALGAYNEQFF,TGTGCCAGCAGCTTAGGGGCGCTAGGGGCCTACAATGAGCAGTTCTTC
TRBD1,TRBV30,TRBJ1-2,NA,CAWSSRTGLSGYTF,TGTGCCTGGAGTTCAAGGACAGGGTTATCAGGCTACACCTTC
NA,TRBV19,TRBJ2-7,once,CASSPLGLPRYEQYF,TGTGCCAGTAGTCCCTTGGGCCTGCCCCGCTACGAGCAGTACTTC
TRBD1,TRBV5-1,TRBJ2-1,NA,CASSLAPGTGLRNEQFF,TGCGCCAGCAGCTTGGCTCCCGGGACAGGGTTGAGGAATGAGCAGTTCTTC
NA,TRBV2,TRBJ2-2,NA,CASVRVTGELFF,TGTGCGTCGGTACGGGTCACCGGGGAGCTGTTTTTT
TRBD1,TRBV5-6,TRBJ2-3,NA,CASADRGLTDTQYF,TGTGCCAGTGCGGACAGGGGGCTCACAGATACGCAGTATTTT
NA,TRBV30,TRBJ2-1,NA,CAWSVSGEQFF,TGTGCCTGGAGTGTGAGTGGTGAGCAGTTCTTC
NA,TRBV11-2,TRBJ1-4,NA,CASNSGDTNEKLFF,TGTGCCAGCAACTCAGGGGATACTAATGAAAAACTGTTTTTT
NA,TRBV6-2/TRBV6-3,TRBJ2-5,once,CASSYSSLLETQYF,TGTGCCAGCAGTTACTCTTCCCTCCTGGAGACCCAGTACTTC
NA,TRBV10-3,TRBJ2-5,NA,CASADSQETQYF,TGTGCCAGCGCGGACAGCCAAGAGACCCAGTACTTC
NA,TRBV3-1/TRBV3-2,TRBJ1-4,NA,CASSLRTGHEEKLFF,TGTGCCAGCAGCCTAAGAACAGGGCATGAGGAAAAACTGTTTTTT
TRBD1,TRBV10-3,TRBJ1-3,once,CAIRSPTGGGGNTIYF,TGTGCCATCAGGTCTCCGACAGGGGGCGGCGGAAACACCATATATTTT
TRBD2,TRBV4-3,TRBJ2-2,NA,CASSPVLAGGPGTGELFF,TGCGCCAGCAGCCCCGTTCTAGCGGGGGGGCCGGGCACCGGGGAGCTGTTTTTT